Below, 18 T cell receptor beta chains from the same sample are listed, as sequenced in a study of a mutant IDH1 vaccine in newly diagnosed glioma. These receptors lack a known antigen. Time point reported: week 23, last vaccination. The study gave 300 ug of mutant IDH1 20-mer peptide per vaccine dose, with topical imiquimod. Repertoires were generated with immunoSEQ multiplex PCR, while TCRdb's copy carries only in-frame clones and drops some. Among about 65,000 clones listed, around 83% were seen once. This material consisted of PBMCs, taken from a glioma patient whose treatment included an IDH1 peptide vaccine. Receptor source: a young man with glioma.

The J gene is TRBJ2-1, the V gene TRBV5-1; no reliable D call. The germline CDR1 and CDR2 sequences are SGHRS and YFSETQ. Trimming removed 0 bases at V and 4 bases at J, with 5 bases between. The CDR3 is 13 amino acids. The CDR3 bases are TGCGCCAGCAGCTTGGTTCGGTACAATGAGCAGTTCTTC. Translation gives CASSLVRYNEQFF.

V usage is TRBV18 and J usage is TRBJ2-2, with TRBD1 matching 9 bases. Unmatched junction bases numbered 3, after V lost 1 base and J lost 0 bases. In germline, CDR1 is KGHSH, CDR2 LQKENI. This CDR3 has 17 amino acids. The CDR3, as DNA: TGTGCCAGCTCACCACGGGGGACAGGGCCGAACACCGGGGAGCTGTTTTTT. Encoded protein: CASSPRGTGPNTGELFF.

This chain uses TRBV5-3 with TRBJ1-5; no reliable D call. TRBV5-3 is an ORF, with its function uncertain. The germline V and J ends were trimmed by 3 bases and 1 base, with 20 bases remaining between them. The CDR3 has 18 residues. The CDR3 DNA is TGTGCCAGAAGCTCGACTGGCCGGGTCTTGGTAAGCAATCAGCCCCAGCATTTT. This gives the protein CARSSTGRVLVSNQPQHF.

The gene calls are TRBV14 and TRBJ1-2; maybe TRBD1 (5 bases). CDR3 length: 14 residues. Trimming took 0 bases from V and 8 from J, leaving 13 bases between them. Germline CDR1 is SGHDN and CDR2 is FVKESK. For the CDR3, the DNA is TGTGCCAGCAGCCAAGAGGAGGGGTTGAGAGGCTACACCTTC. It yields the protein CASSQEEGLRGYTF.

This clone was counted between two and nine times. This chain uses TRBV4-1 with TRBJ1-5; D may be TRBD1 (5 bases). Trimming cost V 1 base and J 2 bases, with 9 bases left between them. CDR3 length: 15 amino acids. Germline CDR1 is MGHRA and CDR2 is YSYEKL. The CDR3 loop is CASSQVGPRNQPQHF. The CDR3 DNA reads TGCGCCAGCAGCCAAGTGGGACCCCGCAATCAGCCCCAGCATTTT.

The genes are TRBV2 and TRBJ1-5; possible D gene TRBD1, 6 bases. The CDR3 has 18 residues. The V end lost 2 bases, the J end lost 12 bases, and 29 bases lay between the germline ends. The germline CDR1 and CDR2 sequences are SNHLY and FYNNEI. CDR3: CASSELTPTRATGQDQHF. The DNA for the CDR3 is TGTGCCAGCAGTGAATTAACGCCCACGCGTGCAACAGGGCAGGACCAGCATTTT.

The chain employs TRBV7-8 and TRBJ2-7; 11 nucleotides line up with TRBD2. Germline lookup yields CDR1 SGHVS and CDR2 FQNEAQ. The CDR3 is made up of 18 amino acids. Trimming at V came to 0 bases and at J to 6 bases, leaving 13 bases not matched to a gene. CDR3: CASSLAVSGSGGASEQYF. The CDR3 DNA reads as TGTGCCAGCAGCTTAGCGGTCAGTGGTAGCGGGGGGGCCTCCGAGCAGTACTTC.

The chain has TRBV13 and TRBJ2-1; 8 positions match TRBD2. Trimming removed 2 bases from V and 8 bases from J; junction bases left unmatched: 11. CDR3 length: 16 amino acids. Germline CDR1 PRHDT, CDR2 FYEKMQ (reference sequence). The CDR3 sequence is CASSLQSRAGGYEQFF. The CDR3, as DNA: TGTGCCAGCAGCTTACAGAGTCGGGCGGGGGGATATGAGCAGTTCTTC.

The chain links TRBV27 to TRBJ2-2; D gene ambiguous. Germline V CDR1 and CDR2: MNHEY, SMNVEV (reference sequence). V dropped 6 bases and J dropped 5 bases, with 13 bases sitting between them. The CDR3 is 14 amino acids. The CDR3 coding sequence is TGTGCCAGCAGGAGGAAGGGTGAGACCGGGGAGCTGTTTTTT. It yields the protein CASRRKGETGELFF.

This clone was found a few times. V and J are TRBV6-5 and TRBJ2-2; D not certain. Looked up from germline, CDR1 is MNHEY and CDR2 is SVGAGI. The V end lost 0 bases, the J end lost 6 bases, and 11 bases lay between the germline ends. This CDR3 region has 15 residues. This CDR3 reads CASSYSFVSPGELFF. The CDR3 DNA sequence: TGTGCCAGCAGTTACTCGTTCGTTTCCCCCGGGGAGCTGTTTTTT.

The chain is built from TRBV11-2 and TRBJ2-1; perhaps TRBD1 as D (5 bases). The CDR3 length is 16 residues. V was clipped by 2 bases and J by 1 base, with 12 bases between them. Germline CDR1 reads SGHAT; CDR2 reads FQNNGV. CDR3 protein: CASSLRGLKSYNEQFF. CDR3 DNA sequence: TGTGCCAGCAGCTTAAGGGGCTTAAAATCCTACAATGAGCAGTTCTTC.

The chain employs TRBV28 and TRBJ2-7; the D is unclear. Germline V gives CDR1 MDHEN, CDR2 SYDVKM. The CDR3 sequence is 12 residues long. The V gene lost 5 bases and the J gene lost 3 bases, with 8 bases spanning the gap. In DNA, the CDR3 is TGTGCCAGCAGTCCCTCATTCTACGAGCAGTACTTC. Its protein product is CASSPSFYEQYF.

The chain has TRBV19 and TRBJ1-5; 8 bases fit TRBD1. The CDR3 is 15 amino acids. From germline, CDR1 is LNHDA and CDR2 SQIVND (reference sequence). The V gene end was trimmed by 6 bases and the J gene end by 0 bases; junction bases not matched to a gene: 4. DNA for the CDR3: TGTGCCAGTAGGACTGGACAGGGTAGCAATCAGCCCCAGCATTTT. Translating it yields CASRTGQGSNQPQHF.

J is TRBJ2-7 and V is TRBV4-1, with 10 bases lining up with TRBD1. Trimming cost V 2 bases and J 3 bases; bases outside gene matches: 4. This CDR3 is built from 15 residues. From germline, CDR1 is MGHRA and CDR2 YSYEKL. The CDR3, as DNA: TGCGCCAGCAGCCAACCCGGGACAGGGGTCTACGAGCAGTACTTC. Residues: CASSQPGTGVYEQYF.

CDR3 sequence (DNA): TGCAGCGTTGTAGGGCAGGCGAACACTGAAGCTTTCTTT. Residues: CSVVGQANTEAFF. V is TRBV29-1 and J is TRBJ1-1; D remains ambiguous. Germline lookup yields CDR1 SQVTM and CDR2 ANQGSEA. Trimming removed 4 bases from V and 1 base from J, with 10 bases in between. The CDR3 is 13 amino acids.

The chain couples TRBV6-4 to TRBJ1-6, with D tentatively TRBD1 (6 bases). With 5 bases removed from V and 7 bases from J, the gap between germline ends came to 12 bases. This CDR3 has 14 residues. The V gene's germline CDR1 is MRHNA and CDR2 SNTAGT. The DNA for the CDR3 is TGTGCCAGCAGTCAGGGGACTCCAAATTCACCCCTCCACTTT. This encodes CASSQGTPNSPLHF.

The rearrangement links TRBV29-1 to TRBJ2-3, with D possibly called TRBD1 or TRBD2 (5 bases each). The germline V gene encodes CDR1 SQVTM and CDR2 ANQGSEA. The CDR3 runs to 13 residues. The CDR3 nucleotides read TGCGCCGTGCCGTGGGGCGGGTTAGCTACGCAGTATTTT. Translation: CAVPWGGLATQYF.

The CDR3 bases are TGTGCCAGCAGCCCAATAGGGGTCGGTAGTGTTGAACAGTACTTC. Translation: CASSPIGVGSVEQYF. This chain joins TRBV5-4 and TRBJ2-7; possibly TRBD1 for D (5 bases). Deletions cut 4 bases from V and 10 bases from J, with 24 bases between. This CDR3 is 15 amino acids long. Germline assignment: CDR1 SGHNT and CDR2 YYREEE (reference sequence).